The table lists the clone carrying this TCR beta chain with a few counts. In TCRdb, the RACE reads were re-called with MiXCR into one record per CDR3 protein. Here the sample spans fewer than 100,000 distinct CDR3 sequences, around 12% being singletons. The data stem from a study of human T cells and chemical hapten exposure. The CDR3 totals 15 residues. Trimming shortened V by 6 bases and J by 2 bases, and 17 bases separated the two germline ends. Germline CDR1 MNHNS, CDR2 SASEGT. Time point in this sample: patch test 1, 2 weeks after DPC sensitization. Treatment here: therapeutic diphenylcyclopropenone sensitization with weekly scalp DPC.

The receptor was isolated from a middle-aged woman with alopecia areata. Some clones in this sample may be carry-over from other donors' samples. The chain couples TRBV6-1 to TRBJ2-7; tentative D call: TRBD2 (6 bases). The input for sequencing was whole blood, taken in connection with sensitization to the hapten diphenylcyclopropenone (DPC). The CDR3 loop reads CASSQPGLSAYEQYF. CDR3 bases: TGTGCCAGCAGCCAACCGGGACTTTCCGCCTACGAGCAGTACTTC.